These 21 T cell receptor beta chains were sequenced from one sample in a study of blood T cell repertoires in COVID-19. Libraries were prepared by immunoSEQ multiplex PCR; TCRdb keeps only in-frame clonotypes and omits some of them. The repertoire has around 300,000 clones, 89% of them found once; the top ten carry approximately 2.2%. The specimen was peripheral blood. These receptor sequences come from a man between 50 and 59 years old with acute or convalescent COVID-19.

The rearrangement uses TRBV29-1 and TRBJ2-2; TRBD1 aligns across 10 bases. From germline, CDR1 is SQVTM and CDR2 ANQGSEA. The CDR3 sequence is 16 residues long. V was clipped by 5 bases and J by 3 bases; unmatched bases: 9. The DNA for the CDR3 is TGCAGCGTTTCTCAGGGACAGGGGAAAGACACCGGGGAGCTGTTTTTT. It specifies CSVSQGQGKDTGELFF.

The chain combines TRBV5-8 with TRBJ1-4, with TRBD1 identical over 10 bases. The CDR3 covers 15 residues. J was trimmed by 5 bases and V by 3 bases; bases with no gene match: 4. Germline V gives CDR1 SGHTS, CDR2 YDEGEE. The CDR3 nucleotides read TGTGCCAGCAGCTCGGGACAGGGGAAAAATGAAAAACTGTTTTTT. It translates to CASSSGQGKNEKLFF.

The sample holds a few counts of this clone. The V call is TRBV20-1, the J call TRBJ1-1, with TRBD1 matching 11 bases. After removal of 3 bases from V and 4 bases from J, the junction contained 7 bases not matched to a gene. CDR3 length equals 15 residues. Looked up from germline, CDR1 is DFQATT and CDR2 is SNEGSKA (reference sequence). CDR3 amino acids: CSASGGGTGGTEAFF. CDR3 nucleotides: TGCAGTGCTAGTGGCGGGGGGACAGGGGGCACTGAAGCTTTCTTT.

The chain has TRBV10-3 and TRBJ1-4; 7 bases are a match to TRBD1. Per the germline V gene, CDR1 is ENHRY and CDR2 is SYGVKD. The trim removed 0 bases at V and 7 bases at J, leaving 11 bases unmatched. This CDR3 comprises 17 residues. DNA for the CDR3: TGTGCCATCAGTGAGTCGCCCAGCAGGGGGTACGGTGAAAAACTGTTTTTT. Encoded protein: CAISESPSRGYGEKLFF.

In the case of this clone: One junction end does not reproduce the germline sequence, and a read error may be involved. V gene TRBV15 combines with J gene TRBJ1-5, with TRBD1 as a possible D gene (5 bases). Per the germline V gene, CDR1 is LNHNV and CDR2 is YYDKDF (reference sequence). The CDR3 is made up of 15 amino acids. The CDR3 bases are TGTGCCACCAGCCGAGATAGGGACTACAATCAGCCCCAGCATTTT. Residues: CATSRDRDYNQPQHF. Combining the CDR3 with reference TRBV15 and TRBJ1-5 gives the whole variable domain DAMVIQNPRYQVTQFGKPVTLSCSQTLNHNVMYWYQQKSSQAPKLLFHYYDKDFNNEADTPDNFQSRRPNTSFCFLDIRSPGLGDTAMYLCATSRDRDYNQPQHFGDGTRLSIL.

The chain employs TRBV27 and TRBJ2-3; D perhaps matches TRBD1 (6 bases). The germline V gene encodes CDR1 MNHEY and CDR2 SMNVEV (reference sequence). Deletions cut 6 bases from V and 6 bases from J, with 22 bases between. The CDR3 length is 16 residues. The CDR3 bases are TGTGCCAGCAGCCTACAGGGTATTCAGTATTCGGATACGCAGTATTTT. Translating it yields CASSLQGIQYSDTQYF.

This clone appeared once. The chain recombines TRBV5-1 with TRBJ2-5, with D possibly matching TRBD2 (5 bases). The CDR3 loop spans 13 amino acids. Germline assignment: CDR1 SGHRS and CDR2 YFSETQ. V dropped 4 bases and J dropped 2 bases, with 9 bases sitting between them. The CDR3 protein is CASSLLVQETQYF. The CDR3 nucleotides read TGCGCCAGCAGCCTACTAGTACAAGAGACCCAGTACTTC.

The chain joins TRBV5-1 to TRBJ2-7; TRBD1 might be the D (5 bases). The CDR3 extends over 14 amino acids. Germline V gives CDR1 SGHRS, CDR2 YFSETQ. V lost 4 bases and J 2 bases, leaving 13 bases between the germline ends. In DNA form, the CDR3 reads TGCGCCAGCAGCATCAGGGCCACAACCTACGAGCAGTACTTC. This sequence encodes CASSIRATTYEQYF.

CDR3 nucleotides: TGTGCCAGCTCCCTCCGGGACAGGGGGCTTAATGGCTACACCTTC. The encoded protein is CASSLRDRGLNGYTF. The V call is TRBV7-2, the J call TRBJ1-2, with 12 bases matching TRBD1. Trimming cost V 8 bases and J 6 bases; bases outside gene matches: 10. This CDR3 contains 15 residues. Germline V gene data show CDR1 as SGHTA and CDR2 as FQGNSA. The full variable domain, completed using reference TRBV7-2 and TRBJ1-2, is GAGVSQSPSNKVTEKGKDVELRCDPISGHTALYWYRQSLGQGLEFLIYFQGNSAPDKSGLPSDRFSAERTGGSVSTLTIQRTQQEDSAVYLCASSLRDRGLNGYTFGSGTRLTVV.

The table lists this clone with a few counts. The chain links TRBV20-1 to TRBJ2-1; 9 bases are shared with TRBD2. Per the germline V gene, CDR1 is DFQATT and CDR2 is SNEGSKA (reference sequence). The CDR3 spans 11 residues. CDR3 DNA sequence: TGCAGCGCGGGGGGGCAGATTGAGCAGTTCTTC. Its protein is CSAGGQIEQFF.

The J gene is TRBJ2-5, the V gene TRBV6-6; weak D call: TRBD2 (7 bases). This CDR3 has 14 residues. Germline CDR1 and CDR2: MNHNY and SVGAGI (reference sequence). V lost 5 bases, J lost 5 bases, and 15 bases lay in between. The CDR3 DNA is TGTGCCAGCAGTACCCGCGGGGGCGGGGAGACCCAGTACTTC. Translating it yields CASSTRGGGETQYF.

The chain recombines TRBV7-9 with TRBJ1-1, with D possibly matching TRBD1 (5 bases). Germline assignment: CDR1 SEHNR and CDR2 FQNEAQ (reference sequence). V was cut by 4 bases and J by 9 bases, with 9 bases left in between. CDR3 size: 11 residues. CDR3 nucleotides: TGTGCCAGCAGCTCGCGACAGAAAGCTTTCTTT. It codes for CASSSRQKAFF.

The chain employs TRBV6-5 and TRBJ1-1; D gene uncertain. Trimming removed 2 bases at V and 6 bases at J, with 7 bases between. The CDR3 runs 12 residues. Germline CDR1 MNHEY, CDR2 SVGAGI. The CDR3 reads CASSYVTAEAFF. As DNA, the CDR3 is TGTGCCAGCAGTTACGTTACGGCTGAAGCTTTCTTT.

This clone was counted ten times or more. This chain links TRBV19 with TRBJ1-2, with no clear D. The germline V and J ends were trimmed by 5 bases and 6 bases, with 10 bases remaining between them. CDR3 length: 12 residues. CDR1 and CDR2 (germline): LNHDA, SQIVND (reference sequence). Written as DNA, the CDR3 is TGTGCCAGTAGTCTCGGCCGGGATGGCTACACCTTC. Amino acids: CASSLGRDGYTF.

A single count supports this clone. The CDR3 DNA sequence: TGTGCCAGCAGCCCTAATACGGGGGGCCCCGGGGAGCTGTTTTTT. As protein: CASSPNTGGPGELFF. The rearrangement links TRBV3-1 (or the pseudogene TRBV3-2) to TRBJ2-2; a possible D gene is TRBD2 (7 bases). The CDR3 consists of 15 residues. CDR1 is LGHDT, CDR2 YNNKEL, per germline (reference sequence). V gave up 4 bases and J gave up 6 bases, with 15 bases separating them.

The chain has TRBV5-6 and TRBJ1-5; 7 bases fit TRBD1. CDR1 is SGHDT, CDR2 YYEEEE, per germline. This CDR3 is 17 amino acids long. The J segment lost 1 base and the V segment lost 4 bases, leaving 11 bases of the junction unmatched. CDR3 in amino acids: CASSPNRGRGSNQPQHF. The CDR3 DNA sequence: TGTGCCAGCAGCCCCAACAGGGGACGGGGCAGCAATCAGCCCCAGCATTTT.

The J gene is TRBJ2-4, the V gene TRBV11-1; 10 positions match TRBD1. V shed 5 bases and J 1 base; nucleotides not matched to a gene: 5. This CDR3 has 16 residues. Germline values: CDR1 SGHAT, CDR2 FQDESV (reference sequence). The CDR3 is CASSTRTGGAKNIQYF. The CDR3 DNA reads TGTGCCAGCAGCACGAGGACAGGGGGGGCCAAAAACATTCAGTACTTC.

The chain is built from TRBV5-1 and TRBJ2-3, with 8 bases lining up with TRBD2. J lost 6 bases, V lost 2 bases, and 11 bases had no gene match. The CDR3 contains 16 residues. Germline V gene data show CDR1 as SGHRS and CDR2 as YFSETQ. This CDR3 is CASSLGFGTRGDTQYF. CDR3 DNA sequence: TGCGCCAGCAGCTTAGGTTTCGGGACTAGGGGGGATACGCAGTATTTT. Full variable domain (missing parts from reference TRBV5-1 and TRBJ2-3): KAGVTQTPRYLIKTRGQQVTLSCSPISGHRSVSWYQQTPGQGLQFLFEYFSETQRNKGNFPGRFSGRQFSNSRSEMNVSTLELGDSALYLCASSLGFGTRGDTQYFGPGTRLTVL.

The chain uses TRBV25-1 and TRBJ1-4; 8 bases map to TRBD1. CDR1 and CDR2 from the germline V gene are MGHDK and SYGVNS. This CDR3 is built from 15 residues. V dropped 5 bases and J dropped 4; count of bases not matched to a gene: 6. The CDR3 nucleotides read TGTGCCAGCAGTCCCGCGGGACAGGATAATGAAAAACTGTTTTTT. Translated: CASSPAGQDNEKLFF.

There are a few counts of this clone. The chain joins TRBV11-2 to TRBJ1-1, with 8 bases matching TRBD1. CDR1 and CDR2 (germline): SGHAT, FQNNGV. V was pared by 4 bases and J by 1 base, with 5 bases of the junction left unmatched. This CDR3 is built from 15 residues. The CDR3, as DNA: TGTGCCAGCAGCTCCGGACAGGGAAAGAACACTGAAGCTTTCTTT. It codes for CASSSGQGKNTEAFF.

This clone was counted between two and nine times. The rearrangement uses TRBV6-5 and TRBJ2-5, with 8 bases aligning to TRBD2. The germline V gene has CDR1 MNHEY and CDR2 SVGAGI. This CDR3 region has 13 residues. Trimming cost V 5 bases and J 5 bases; bases outside gene matches: 4. CDR3 coding DNA: TGTGCCAGCAGTCCCGGGGGGGAGGAGACCCAGTACTTC. Protein product: CASSPGGEETQYF.